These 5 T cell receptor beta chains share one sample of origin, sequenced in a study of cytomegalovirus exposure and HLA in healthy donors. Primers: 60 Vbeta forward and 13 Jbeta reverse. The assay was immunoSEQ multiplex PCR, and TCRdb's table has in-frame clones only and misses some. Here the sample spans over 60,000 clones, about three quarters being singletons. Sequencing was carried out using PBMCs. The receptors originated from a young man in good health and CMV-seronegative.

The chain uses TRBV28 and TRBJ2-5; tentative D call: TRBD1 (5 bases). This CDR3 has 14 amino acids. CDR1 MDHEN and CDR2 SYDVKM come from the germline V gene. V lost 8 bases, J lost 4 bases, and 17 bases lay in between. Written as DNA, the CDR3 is TGTGCCAGCCAGTTGCAGGGTGAGATAGAGACCCAGTACTTC. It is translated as CASQLQGEIETQYF.

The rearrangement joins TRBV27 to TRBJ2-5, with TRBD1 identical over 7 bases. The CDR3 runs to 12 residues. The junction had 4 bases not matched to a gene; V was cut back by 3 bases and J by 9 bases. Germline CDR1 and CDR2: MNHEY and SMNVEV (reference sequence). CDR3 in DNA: TGTGCCAGCAGTTTGGTTCAGGGGGCCCAGTACTTC. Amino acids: CASSLVQGAQYF.

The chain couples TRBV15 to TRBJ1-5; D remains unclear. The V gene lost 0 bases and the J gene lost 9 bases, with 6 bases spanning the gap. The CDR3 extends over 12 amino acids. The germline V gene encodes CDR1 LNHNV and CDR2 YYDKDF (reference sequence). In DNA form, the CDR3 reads TGTGCCACCAGCAGAGATCCCCTGCCCCAGCATTTT. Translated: CATSRDPLPQHF.

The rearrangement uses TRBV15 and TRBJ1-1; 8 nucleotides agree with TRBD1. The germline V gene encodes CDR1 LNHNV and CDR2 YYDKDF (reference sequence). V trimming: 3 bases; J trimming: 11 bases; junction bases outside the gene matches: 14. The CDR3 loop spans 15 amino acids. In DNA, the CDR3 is TGTGCCACCAGCAGGGTGGGACAGGACCGCCTTGGGGCTTTCTTT. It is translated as CATSRVGQDRLGAFF.

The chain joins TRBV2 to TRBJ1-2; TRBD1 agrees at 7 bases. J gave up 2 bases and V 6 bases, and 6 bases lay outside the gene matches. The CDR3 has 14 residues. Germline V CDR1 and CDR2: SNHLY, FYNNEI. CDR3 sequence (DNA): TGTGCCAGCAGGGGGGACAGCCCAAACTATGGCTACACCTTC. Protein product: CASRGDSPNYGYTF.